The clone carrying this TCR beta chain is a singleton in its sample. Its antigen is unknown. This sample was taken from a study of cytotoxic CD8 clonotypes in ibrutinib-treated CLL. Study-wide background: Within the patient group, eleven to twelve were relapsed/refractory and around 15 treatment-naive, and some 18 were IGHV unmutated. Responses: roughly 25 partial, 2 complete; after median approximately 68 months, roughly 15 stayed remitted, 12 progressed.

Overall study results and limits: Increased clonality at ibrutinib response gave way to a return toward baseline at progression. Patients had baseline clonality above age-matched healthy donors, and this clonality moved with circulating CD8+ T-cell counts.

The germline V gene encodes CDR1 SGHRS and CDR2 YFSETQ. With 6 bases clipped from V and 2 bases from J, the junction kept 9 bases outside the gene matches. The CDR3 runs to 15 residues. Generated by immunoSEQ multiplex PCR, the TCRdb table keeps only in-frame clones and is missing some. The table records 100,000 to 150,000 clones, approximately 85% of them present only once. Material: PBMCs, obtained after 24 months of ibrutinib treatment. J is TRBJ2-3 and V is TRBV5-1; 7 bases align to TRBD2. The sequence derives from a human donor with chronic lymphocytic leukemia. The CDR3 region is CASTLALAYTDTQYF. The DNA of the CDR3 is TGCGCCAGCACCCTCGCACTAGCGTACACAGATACGCAGTATTTT.